The 30 T cell receptor beta chains reported below all come from one sample, sequenced in a study of OX40 agonist ivuxolimab in advanced cancers. TCRdb's copy holds only in-frame clones and misses some; the assay was immunoSEQ multiplex PCR. The table lists about 69,000 clones, over 60% of them singletons. The source was CD4+ or CD8+ T cells sorted from blood, collected in a trial of the OX40 agonist ivuxolimab. These receptor sequences come from an adult with an advanced solid tumor such as melanoma, head and neck, liver or kidney cancer.

V gene TRBV21-1 combines with J gene TRBJ1-1; the table calls TRBD1, which could not be checked here. TRBV21-1 is a known pseudogene. There are 17 residues in the CDR3. The CDR3 reads CASSNQPATGFGTEAFF. CDR3 DNA sequence: TGTGCCAGCAGCAACCAACCCGCGACAGGGTTCGGAACTGAAGCTTTCTTT.

This rearrangement joins TRBV5-1 to TRBJ2-5; either TRBD1 or TRBD2 may supply D (5 bases each). Matching the DNA end better, TRBJ2-7 makes the J call doubtful. The germline V gene encodes CDR1 SGHRS and CDR2 YFSETQ. This CDR3 region has 14 residues. CDR3 protein: CASSQGPGAYEQYF. CDR3 bases: TGCGCCAGCAGCCAGGGACCCGGTGCCTACGAGCAGTACTTC.

This chain uses TRBV30 with TRBJ2-1, with 11 bases identical to TRBD1. Germline CDR1 is GTSNPN and CDR2 is SVGIG (reference sequence). The CDR3 runs to 14 residues. V lost 5 bases to trimming and J lost 10 bases; unmatched junction nucleotides: 10. In nucleotides, the CDR3 is TGTGCCTGGGCTACCGGACAGGGGGCTAGGGAGCAGTTCTTC. Amino acid sequence: CAWATGQGAREQFF.

CDR3 in DNA: TGTGCCAGCTCACCCGGGACAGGGGAAAGTCAGCCCCAGCATTTT. It yields the protein CASSPGTGESQPQHF. This chain connects TRBV18 to TRBJ1-5, with 10 bases identical to TRBD1. J gave up 6 bases and V 3 bases, and 5 bases lay outside the gene matches. Germline CDR1 and CDR2: KGHSH and LQKENI. The CDR3 runs to 15 residues.

This sequence joins TRBV12-5 and TRBJ1-1; D gene unclear. CDR1 is LGHNT, CDR2 FRNRAP, per germline. Trimming shortened V by 0 bases and J by 0 bases, and 8 bases separated the two germline ends. The CDR3 contains 15 residues. CDR3: CASGLVTSLNTEAFF. CDR3 bases: TGTGCTAGTGGTTTGGTAACCAGTTTGAACACTGAAGCTTTCTTT.

V is TRBV7-8 and J is TRBJ2-7; possibly TRBD2 for D (6 bases). This CDR3 contains 13 residues. V was shortened by 1 base and J by 6 bases, with 10 bases between the two germline ends. Germline V gene sequence: CDR1 SGHVS, CDR2 FQNEAQ. The CDR3 is CASSLVREAEQYF. CDR3 nucleotide sequence: TGTGCCAGCAGCTTAGTGAGGGAGGCCGAGCAGTACTTC.

The rearrangement links TRBV6-6 to TRBJ1-1; D ambiguous. V lost 7 bases and J 1 base, leaving 16 bases between the germline ends. From germline, CDR1 is MNHNY and CDR2 SVGAGI (reference sequence). CDR3 length: 15 residues. The CDR3 loop reads CASNEGRRKNTEAFF. As DNA, the CDR3 is TGTGCCAGCAACGAAGGGAGGCGGAAGAACACTGAAGCTTTCTTT.

The rearrangement uses TRBV7-2 and TRBJ2-5, with 9 bases lining up with TRBD1. V lost 4 bases, J lost 5 bases, and 8 bases stayed unmatched. The CDR3 contains 15 residues. Germline V gene sequence: CDR1 SGHTA, CDR2 FQGNSA. CDR3 bases: TGTGCCAGCAGCTCTAGGACAGGGGTCGGGGAGACCCAGTACTTC. Translating it yields CASSSRTGVGETQYF.

This chain uses TRBV18 with TRBJ2-4, with 8 bases fitting TRBD1. The CDR3 totals 16 residues. After removal of 0 bases from V and 3 bases from J, the junction contained 4 bases not matched to a gene. Germline V gene sequence: CDR1 KGHSH, CDR2 LQKENI. CDR3 protein: CASSPPPGGVKNIQYF. The CDR3 coding sequence is TGTGCCAGCTCACCACCACCAGGGGGCGTCAAAAACATTCAGTACTTC.

In its sample, this clone was seen a few times. The gene calls are TRBV7-9 and TRBJ1-2; no reliable D call. V was pared by 3 bases and J by 0 bases, with 11 bases between. Looked up from germline, CDR1 is SEHNR and CDR2 is FQNEAQ (reference sequence). The CDR3 loop spans 15 amino acids. CDR3 sequence: CASSLSRGANYGYTF. The CDR3, as DNA: TGTGCCAGCAGCTTGTCTCGGGGTGCTAACTATGGCTACACCTTC.

The rearrangement links TRBV6-1 to TRBJ2-7; the match to TRBD1 covers 8 bases. Germline trimming cut 7 bases from V and 7 bases from J; bases unmatched to any gene: 15. CDR1 and CDR2 from the germline V gene are MNHNS and SASEGT. The CDR3 sequence is 15 residues long. The CDR3 nucleotides read TGTGCCAGCATGGGATTGGACCAGGGGGCGAAAGAGCAGTACTTC. Protein product: CASMGLDQGAKEQYF.

This clone was detected once. The chain links TRBV7-9 to TRBJ2-7; weak D call: TRBD2 (6 bases). CDR1 is SEHNR and CDR2 is FQNEAQ in the germline V gene (reference sequence). Trimming took 5 bases from V and 3 from J, leaving 11 bases between them. The CDR3 runs to 13 residues. CDR3 nucleotide sequence: TGTGCCAGCAGCCCCGGGAGACGCTACGAGCAGTACTTC. It encodes CASSPGRRYEQYF.

This sequence joins TRBV5-1 and TRBJ2-5; TRBD2 matches at 7 bases. Germline V gives CDR1 SGHRS, CDR2 YFSETQ. CDR3 length equals 15 residues. Unmatched junction bases numbered 10, after V lost 3 bases and J lost 5 bases. CDR3 in DNA: TGCGCCAGCAGCTCGGGGAGGGCCTTCGGGGAGACCCAGTACTTC. Protein sequence: CASSSGRAFGETQYF.

The chain employs TRBV18 and TRBJ2-7; TRBD2 is a possible D gene (6 bases). Trimming shortened V by 2 bases and J by 4 bases, and 12 bases separated the two germline ends. Looked up from germline, CDR1 is KGHSH and CDR2 is LQKENI. This CDR3 is 14 amino acids long. Here the CDR3 reads CASSPEGGRYEQYF. CDR3 in DNA: TGTGCCAGCTCACCAGAGGGAGGACGATACGAGCAGTACTTC.

The chain carries TRBV18 and TRBJ1-1; D unclear. Between the trimmed V and J ends, which lost 5 bases and 3 bases, there was a span of 10 bases. The CDR3 length is 13 residues. The germline V gene encodes CDR1 KGHSH and CDR2 LQKENI. CDR3 residues: CASSSSGYTEAFF. DNA of the CDR3: TGTGCCAGCTCATCATCGGGTTACACTGAAGCTTTCTTT.

V gene TRBV2 combines with J gene TRBJ2-1, with D possibly matching TRBD2 (5 bases). The ends were cut back, 8 bases at V and 0 bases at J, with 14 bases in the middle. CDR1 SNHLY and CDR2 FYNNEI come from the germline V gene. The CDR3 has 15 amino acids. CDR3 in DNA: TGTGCCAGCTGCGCGGGTGGGAGCTCCTACAATGAGCAGTTCTTC. It is translated as CASCAGGSSYNEQFF.

This chain connects TRBV2 to TRBJ2-5; either TRBD1 or TRBD2 may fit D (6 bases each). The V gene's germline CDR1 is SNHLY and CDR2 FYNNEI. The CDR3 is 14 amino acids. V was clipped by 4 bases and J by 7 bases, with 16 bases between them. CDR3 coding DNA: TGTGCCAGCAGTGCCCCCTCGGGGGCCTGGACCCAGTACTTC. This translates into CASSAPSGAWTQYF.

V and J are TRBV5-6 and TRBJ1-1; 9 nucleotides line up with TRBD1. This CDR3 region has 14 residues. The germline gives CDR1 SGHDT, CDR2 YYEEEE. V lost 5 bases and J lost 1; bases outside the gene matches: 3. CDR3 coding DNA: TGTGCCAGCAGAACGGGACAGGGGAACACTGAAGCTTTCTTT. It encodes CASRTGQGNTEAFF.

The gene calls are TRBV19 and TRBJ2-3; D possibly corresponds to TRBD1 (6 bases). This CDR3 has 14 amino acids. Germline assignment: CDR1 LNHDA and CDR2 SQIVND (reference sequence). The germline V and J ends were trimmed by 3 bases and 0 bases, with 7 bases remaining between them. The CDR3 reads CASSIQGSTDTQYF. Here the CDR3 DNA reads TGTGCCAGTAGTATCCAGGGGAGCACAGATACGCAGTATTTT.

The CDR3: CASSMMGGRDTEAFF. The DNA for the CDR3 is TGTGCCAGCAGCATGATGGGCGGGAGGGACACTGAAGCTTTCTTT. J is TRBJ1-1 and V is TRBV5-5; no clear D gene. CDR3 length equals 15 residues. V was trimmed by 4 bases and J by 3 bases, leaving 16 bases between them. Germline CDR1 SGHKS, CDR2 YYEKEE (reference sequence).

The chain employs TRBV28 and TRBJ1-2; D remains unclear. Trimming cost V 2 bases and J 1 base, with 8 bases left between them. Germline V lookup: CDR1 MDHEN, CDR2 SYDVKM. The CDR3 loop spans 14 amino acids. CDR3 nucleotides: TGTGCCAGCAGTTTAATCCAGCTTAACTATGGCTACACCTTC. This codes for CASSLIQLNYGYTF.

The chain is built from TRBV5-1 and TRBJ2-1; D possibly uses TRBD1 or TRBD2 (5 bases each). The CDR3 has 16 amino acids. From germline, CDR1 is SGHRS and CDR2 YFSETQ. Trimming pared 5 bases from V and 4 bases from J, leaving 19 bases between. The CDR3 DNA reads TGCGCCAGCAGACCCACCGGGACCCAAAAGTACAATGAGCAGTTCTTC. Amino acid sequence: CASRPTGTQKYNEQFF.

This clone was counted once. This sequence joins TRBV11-2 and TRBJ2-5, with 7 bases aligning to TRBD1. After removal of 5 bases from V and 3 bases from J, the junction contained 9 bases not matched to a gene. This CDR3 is built from 15 residues. Germline V gives CDR1 SGHAT, CDR2 FQNNGV. CDR3 DNA: TGTGCCAGCAGCCAGACAGGGACCGGGAAAGAGACCCAGTACTTC. This sequence encodes CASSQTGTGKETQYF.

The chain uses TRBV6-1 and TRBJ1-1; 9 bases are a match to TRBD1. Germline assignment: CDR1 MNHNS and CDR2 SASEGT. J lost 7 bases, V lost 2 bases, and 2 bases had no gene match. The CDR3 sequence is 13 residues long. CDR3 protein: CASSELDRGEAFF. CDR3 DNA: TGTGCCAGCAGTGAACTGGACAGGGGTGAAGCTTTCTTT.

J is TRBJ1-4 and V is TRBV5-1, with D possibly matching TRBD1 (5 bases). The ends were cut back, 2 bases at V and 5 bases at J, with 10 bases in the middle. Germline loops: CDR1 SGHRS, CDR2 YFSETQ. This CDR3 has 14 amino acids. This chain's CDR3 is CASSFGRVNEKLFF. For the CDR3, the DNA is TGCGCCAGCAGCTTCGGCAGGGTCAATGAAAAACTGTTTTTT.

This chain joins TRBV9 and TRBJ2-3; TRBD2 matches 13 bases. The CDR3 loop spans 17 amino acids. V was clipped by 3 bases and J by 4 bases; unmatched bases: 8. Looked up from germline, CDR1 is SGDLS and CDR2 is YYNGEE. DNA of the CDR3: TGTGCCAGCAGCGACTTAAAAGGACTAGCGGGAGCAGATACGCAGTATTTT. The encoded protein is CASSDLKGLAGADTQYF.

The chain recombines TRBV15 with TRBJ2-3; 9 nucleotides match TRBD2. The germline V gene encodes CDR1 LNHNV and CDR2 YYDKDF (reference sequence). With V trimmed by 3 bases and J by 2 bases, 3 bases remained unmatched. The CDR3 length is 15 residues. The CDR3 here is CATSRTSGLTDTQYF. As DNA, the CDR3 is TGTGCCACCAGCAGGACTAGCGGACTCACAGATACGCAGTATTTT.

The chain uses TRBV2 and TRBJ2-3, with a weak D call TRBD2 (5 bases). Trimming cost V 4 bases and J 9 bases, with 11 bases left between them. The length of the CDR3 is 12 residues. Per germline, CDR1 SNHLY and CDR2 FYNNEI. This CDR3 is CASSGEYETQYF. For the CDR3, the DNA is TGTGCCAGCAGTGGGGAGTATGAAACGCAGTATTTT.

V is TRBV7-2 and J is TRBJ2-7; D is perhaps TRBD1 (6 bases). Germline V lookup: CDR1 SGHTA, CDR2 FQGNSA. This CDR3 is 14 amino acids long. V was shortened by 4 bases and J by 0 bases, with 10 bases between the two germline ends. The CDR3 loop is CASSSRGTSYEQYF. DNA of the CDR3: TGTGCCAGCAGCTCTAGGGGGACCTCCTACGAGCAGTACTTC.

This clone was detected only a few times. The CDR3 nucleotides are TGTGCCAGTAGTATGGGGCAGACTAACACCGGGGAGCTGTTTTTT. Translating it yields CASSMGQTNTGELFF. The rearrangement joins TRBV19 to TRBJ2-2; tentatively, D is TRBD1 (5 bases). Germline CDR1 is LNHDA and CDR2 is SQIVND (reference sequence). This CDR3 region has 15 residues. The ends were cut back, 3 bases at V and 2 bases at J, with 10 bases in the middle.